The 3 T cell receptor beta chains reported below all come from one sample, sequenced in a study of blood T cell repertoires in COVID-19 (dated by TCRdb to the early 2020s). The library was obtained by the immunoSEQ multiplex PCR assay. The table comes from immuneACCESS by way of TCRdb, which keeps in-frame sequences with V and J called. Part of the clones is missing from these tables; in studies checked, under half for an unresolved V gene and the rest for unknown reasons. The sample table lists about 76,000 clones, about 88% of them with a count of one. The top ten hold approximately 11% of the sample. The sequencing input was peripheral blood. Source of these receptors: a man between 60 and 75 years old with COVID-19, enrolled during active disease.

The chain couples TRBV19 to TRBJ1-4, with D perhaps matching TRBD1 (5 bases). This CDR3 region has 16 residues. Trimming cost V 1 base and J 6 bases, with 15 bases left between them. CDR1 LNHDA and CDR2 SQIVND come from the germline V gene (reference sequence). The CDR3 sequence: CASSIVGGADDEKLFF. The CDR3 DNA reads TGTGCCAGTAGTATAGTCGGCGGGGCAGACGATGAAAAACTGTTTTTT. Full variable domain (missing parts from reference TRBV19 and TRBJ1-4): DGGITQSPKYLFRKEGQNVTLSCEQNLNHDAMYWYRQDPGQGLRLIYYSQIVNDFQKGDIAEGYSVSREKKESFPLTVTSAQKNPTAFYLCASSIVGGADDEKLFFGSGTQLSVL.

The chain joins TRBV5-6 to TRBJ1-1, with TRBD1 matching 9 bases. CDR3 length: 15 residues. V dropped 1 base and J dropped 1; count of bases not matched to a gene: 2. CDR1 is SGHDT and CDR2 is YYEEEE in the germline V gene. The CDR3 loop reads CASSLTGQGNTEAFF. The CDR3 coding sequence is TGTGCCAGCAGCTTGACGGGACAGGGGAACACTGAAGCTTTCTTT.

The rearrangement uses TRBV3-1 (or the pseudogene TRBV3-2) and TRBJ1-6; a possible D gene is TRBD1 (6 bases). V lost 2 bases, J lost 9 bases, and 11 bases lay in between. Germline V gives CDR1 LGHDT, CDR2 YNNKEL (reference sequence). The CDR3 is made up of 14 amino acids. CDR3 in amino acids: CASSQRDIRSPLHF. The CDR3 DNA reads as TGTGCCAGCAGCCAACGGGACATACGTTCACCCCTCCACTTT.